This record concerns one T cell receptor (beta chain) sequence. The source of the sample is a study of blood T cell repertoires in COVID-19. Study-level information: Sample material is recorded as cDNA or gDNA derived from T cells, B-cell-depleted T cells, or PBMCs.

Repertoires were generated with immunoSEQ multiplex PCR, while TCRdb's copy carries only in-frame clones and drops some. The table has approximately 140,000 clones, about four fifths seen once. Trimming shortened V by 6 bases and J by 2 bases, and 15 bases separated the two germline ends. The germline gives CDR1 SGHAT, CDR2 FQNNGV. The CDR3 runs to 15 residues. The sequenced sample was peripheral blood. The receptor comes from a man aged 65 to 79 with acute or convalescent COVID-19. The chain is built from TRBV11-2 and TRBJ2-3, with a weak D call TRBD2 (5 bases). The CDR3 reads CASSLRVRDTDTQYF. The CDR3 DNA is TGTGCCAGCAGTCTGAGGGTTCGGGACACAGATACGCAGTATTTT. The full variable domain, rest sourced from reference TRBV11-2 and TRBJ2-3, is EAGVAQSPRYKIIEKRQSVAFWCNPISGHATLYWYQQILGQGPKLLIQFQNNGVVDDSQLPKDRFSAERLKGVDSTLKIQPAKLEDSAVYLCASSLRVRDTDTQYFGPGTRLTVL.